Detailed here is one T cell receptor (beta chain). The method was immunoSEQ multiplex PCR; TCRdb's version includes in-frame clones alone and lacks a portion of them. Of about 77,000 clones in the sample, roughly 90% are singletons; the top ten hold approximately 4.5%. The data originate from a study of T cell responses to AZD1222 COVID-19 vaccine. Trimming cost V 7 bases and J 6 bases, with 18 bases left between them. Germline values: CDR1 GTSNPN, CDR2 SVGIG (reference sequence). This CDR3 is built from 13 residues. This receptor was taken from an adult who received the AZD1222 COVID-19 vaccine. The V gene is TRBV30, the J gene TRBJ1-1; possible D gene TRBD1, 5 bases. This specimen consisted of peripheral blood, obtained 28 days after the second AZD1222 dose. The CDR3 sequence: CASIHSGRSEAFF. DNA of the CDR3: TGTGCCTCAATTCACTCGGGACGCTCTGAAGCTTTCTTT.